Included here is one T cell receptor (beta chain) sequence, with context. The antigen it binds to is not known. No much larger clone is present one base from it, and per-base qualities are unavailable. The data belong to a study of cytomegalovirus exposure and HLA in healthy donors (dated by TCRdb to about 2017). Turning to the overall study: An earlier analysis of approximately 590 of the donors reported 250 to 300 Gb of sequence data and some 120 million unique TCR beta sequences from 150 million to 200 million T cells. Around 320 gigabases of sequencing data and 80 million or so unique TCR sequences were included in an early release covering around 600 HLA-typed donors. Of the roughly 400 genotyped donors, over 70% fell in the genetic ancestry cluster associated with self-reported Caucasian donors. The aim of the study was to test whether cataloging public T cell receptors could identify signatures of past pathogen exposure. The study used immunosequencing to profile the T cell repertoires of around 600 subjects and linked those repertoires to cytomegalovirus serostatus. Along with the roughly 670-subject first cohort, a separate validation cohort of roughly 110 different subjects was used. The study combined high-throughput TCR immunosequencing, statistical association of individual TCRs with disease status, and machine learning to predict cytomegalovirus infection status. A later analysis re-examined previously published TCR beta repertoires from 500 to 700 donors and added high-resolution HLA genotyping to investigate patterns of TCR occurrence. In the later analysis, no new phenotypic data were used to find candidate immune exposures; instead, reliance was placed on TCR beta sequences and their occurrence across donors. An earlier analysis of approximately 580 of the donors used high-throughput TCR beta sequencing to judge whether each TCR beta V gene segment behaved as functional or pseudogenic. Alongside the repertoire data, information on donor age, sex, ethnicity and CMV serostatus was compiled. Genome-wide SNP genotypes for about three fifths of the roughly 670 donors were used in a later genetic analysis, which treated that subset as a discovery cohort. Every discovery cohort repertoire had been produced on one sequencing platform. HLA typing covered class I and class II loci at four-digit resolution. The number of donors typed differed by locus, with roughly 629-640 for A, B, C, DRB1 and DQB1, around 500 for DQA1, 600 to 610 for DPA1, and some 440 for DPB1. Because of strong linkage in the cohort, 5 or 6 DR-DQ haplotypes were treated as single units for association and clustering. Among roughly 400 genotyped donors of the cohort, an average of approximately 240,000 unique TCR beta nucleotide sequences was sequenced per donor, of which roughly 17% were non-productive. Broader findings and caveats from the paper: An earlier analysis of approximately 530 of the donors showed that most TCR beta V segments appeared in productive rearrangements either about 90% or about 30% of the time, which broadly matched IMGT annotations. When HLA alleles, especially DR and DQ, strongly co-occurred, TCR associations were difficult to assign to individual alleles. In vitro tests confirmed that three of the cytomegalovirus-associated TCR beta chains recognize cytomegalovirus antigens. This cohort had only TCR beta chains sequenced, and the lack of alpha or paired-chain data limited which features could be detected. In a later analysis, HLA-associated TCR beta chains showed more clonal expansion and lower generation probabilities than non-associated chains that were equally common. Most TCR sequences were observed very rarely across donors, whereas some public TCRs were present in many individuals. In the study, 164 TCR beta chains were listed as associated with cytomegalovirus. Linkage disequilibrium might explain the correlated functional status among segregating V segments, but an unknown experimental factor could not be excluded. Because HLA typing was unavailable for some donors at each locus, only the typed subset was used in association tests. According to a later analysis, TCR association rates differed among HLA loci, with DRB1 alleles showing the most associated TCRs and HLA-C alleles showing the fewest. Some IMGT-functional V segments, including TRBV6-2 and TRBV6-3, could not be told apart with the 87-base-pair reads, so those segments were excluded. Several of the top co-occurrence clusters appeared to be linked to parvovirus B19, influenza, CMV and Epstein-Barr virus, according to a later analysis. The classifier was reported to diagnose cytomegalovirus status with high specificity and sensitivity in both the original and validation cohorts. In a later genetic analysis, a missense DCLRE1C variant was associated with V-gene and J-gene trimming of TCR beta chains, and the association was replicated in an independent cohort. CMV serostatus was the only immune exposure information available for the cohort. Presence/absence analyses assumed roughly uniform sequencing depth across donors, an assumption that may not hold. Specific HLA alleles were associated with roughly 17,000 TCR beta sequences at a false discovery rate of 0.05 in a later analysis. According to a later analysis, most CMV-associated TCR beta chains appeared to be HLA-restricted, and the HLA associations seemed to be driven largely by CMV exposure. A group of highly shared sequence variants was considered likely to be a technical artifact of the sequencing pipeline. A further reported finding was that TCR beta sequences accurately predicted the HLA-A and HLA-B alleles for most subjects in the first cohort. Over 15 rarely observed V segments, including chromosome 9 orphons, were excluded from the earlier analysis of several hundred of the donors because counts were too low. A later genetic analysis reported fewer N-insertions in productive TCRs among donors in an Asian-associated ancestry cluster than the approximately 670-donor mean. It was suggested by the authors that the approach could potentially be generalized to other disease states and immunological phenotypes.

The method was the immunoSEQ multiplex PCR assay. For the multiplex PCR, a mixture combining 60 forward primers for TCR Vbeta segments and 13 reverse primers for TCR Jbeta segments was used. A multiplex PCR assay on genomic DNA amplified the CDR3 region of rearranged TCR beta genes. The Illumina HiSeq System was used to sequence the amplified TCR beta libraries as 87-base-pair reads. From the authors' description of their analysis: In a later analysis, some 80 million unique TCR beta chains were counted across the 650 to 750 repertoires, and around 10 million of these chains were shared by at least two donors. To remove PCR and sequencing errors, raw reads were error-corrected and collapsed into unique sequences using a nearest-neighbor algorithm that merged closely related sequences. To assign V, D and J gene segments, CDR3 sequences were aligned to IMGT reference sequences. For a sequence to be retained, a match of at least six nucleotides to both a V gene segment and a J gene segment was required. A rearrangement was called productive if the CDR3 had no stop codons and remained in frame with V and J, and every other rearrangement was called non-productive. CDR3 was defined according to IMGT convention as the region running from the second conserved V-encoded cysteine to the conserved J-encoded phenylalanine. In an earlier analysis of around 540 of the donors, sequences lacking an unambiguous match to a single V gene segment were excluded. In an earlier analysis of around 600 of the donors, V segments were called functional above 56.7% productive rearrangements and were called segregating when the between-donor standard deviation exceeded 5%. To diagnose cytomegalovirus status from the catalog of TCR beta chain sequences, a statistical classification framework was built. In a later analysis, V and J genes were assigned by comparing TCR nucleotide sequences against IMGT/GENE-DB human TR gene sequences. The TCRdist pipeline was used in a later analysis to assign CDR3 sequences and most-parsimonious VDJ recombination scenarios. In a later analysis, each TCR beta chain was defined by its CDR3 amino acid sequence together with its V-gene family, and reads without a unique V-gene family were excluded. A later analysis removed 592 highly shared, low-generation-probability nucleotide sequences to deal with suspected cross-contamination and a sequencing artifact. A later analysis calculated a clonal expansion index for each public chain from normalized within-repertoire ranks of inferred template counts. A later analysis computed generation probabilities with a VDJ recombination model fitted to out-of-frame rearrangements, and checked the results against IGoR. A later analysis scored TCR-TCR, TCR-HLA and TCR-CMV co-occurrence with hypergeometric tests, applying a repertoire-size bias correction to TCR pairs. False discovery rates were estimated in a later analysis by permuting HLA or CMV assignments 20 times. In a later analysis, co-occurring TCRs were grouped using DBSCAN, and TCRdist sequence similarity was added for clustering within HLA-allele-positive subsets. Co-occurrence clustering excluded repertoires with fewer than 30,000 or more than 120,000 public chains, plus five with anomalous nucleotide sharing. TCRdb's version of the immuneACCESS table is confined to in-frame rearrangements and falls short of the full clone set. An unresolved V gene accounts for under half of the shortfall where checked; the remainder is of unknown origin. The DNA gave D and trimming, while V, J and clone size come from that table. Here the sample has 130,000 to 150,000 clones; around 73% occur a single time. The top ten constitute 2.5% to 3% of the sample.

The germline V gene gives CDR1 as LGHNA and CDR2 as YSLEER. V was cut back by 0 bases and J by 4 bases, leaving a gap of 24 bases between them. From the cysteine through the phenylalanine, the CDR3 covers 19 amino acids. Only CDR3 DNA remains: 57 bases, in frame from the first base. The cohort comprised approximately 700 healthy bone marrow donors. All cohort members were sampled while nominally healthy, although unrecorded immune exposures were likely present. The donor tested CMV seronegative and was one of the 352 seronegative cohort members. Each donor provided a peripheral blood sample, and peripheral blood mononuclear cells were used for TCR beta sequencing. The Qiagen DNeasy Blood Extraction Kit was used to extract genomic DNA from the blood cell samples.

Input material: PBMCs. The clonotype was recovered from a female donor in good health and CMV-seronegative. Recombination connected TRBV4-3 to TRBJ1-2; the D segment could be TRBD1, given 6 matching bases. The CDR3 corresponds to CASSQELAGGDTRFYGYTF. At the DNA level, the sequence is TGCGCCAGCAGCCAAGAGTTGGCCGGGGGGGACACGAGATTCTATGGCTACACCTTC.